This TCR beta chain was obtained from a study of cytomegalovirus exposure and HLA in healthy donors. Findings and limits, study-wide: Excluded were some V segments that proved indistinguishable, including TRBV6-2 and TRBV6-3.

The CDR3 runs to 13 residues. Trimming stripped 0 bases from V and 3 bases from J, with 6 bases between. Germline CDR1 and CDR2: GTSNPN and SVGIG (reference sequence). Remarks on this clone: Its antigen remains unidentified.

PCR primers comprised 60 Vbeta and 13 Jbeta primers. Some clones are missing from TCRdb's copy, which holds only in-frame ones; the method was immunoSEQ multiplex PCR. The sample data list around 40,000 clones. The chain employs TRBV30 and TRBJ2-1; D uncertain. The receptor was derived from a human donor in good health. The sequenced sample was PBMCs. The CDR3 here is CAWSVRHYNEQFF. For the CDR3, the DNA is TGTGCCTGGAGTGTTCGACACTACAATGAGCAGTTCTTC.